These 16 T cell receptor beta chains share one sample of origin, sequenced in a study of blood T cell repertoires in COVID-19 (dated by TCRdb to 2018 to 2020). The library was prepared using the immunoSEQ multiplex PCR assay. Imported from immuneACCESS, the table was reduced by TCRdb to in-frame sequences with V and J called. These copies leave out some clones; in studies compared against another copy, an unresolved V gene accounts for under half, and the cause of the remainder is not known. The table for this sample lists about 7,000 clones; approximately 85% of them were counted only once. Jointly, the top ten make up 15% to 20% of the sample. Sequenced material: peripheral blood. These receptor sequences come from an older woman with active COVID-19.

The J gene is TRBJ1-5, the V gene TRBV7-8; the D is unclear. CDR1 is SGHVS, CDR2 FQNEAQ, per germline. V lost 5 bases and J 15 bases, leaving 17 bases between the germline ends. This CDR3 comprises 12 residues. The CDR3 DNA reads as TGTGCCAGCAGCCAAAACCGGGTAGAATTGCATTTT. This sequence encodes CASSQNRVELHF.

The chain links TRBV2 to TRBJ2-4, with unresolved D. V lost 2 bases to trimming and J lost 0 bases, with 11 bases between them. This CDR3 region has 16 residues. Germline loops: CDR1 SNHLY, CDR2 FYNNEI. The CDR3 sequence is CASSESSLLAKNIQYF. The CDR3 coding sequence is TGTGCCAGCAGTGAATCGTCCCTTCTAGCCAAAAACATTCAGTACTTC.

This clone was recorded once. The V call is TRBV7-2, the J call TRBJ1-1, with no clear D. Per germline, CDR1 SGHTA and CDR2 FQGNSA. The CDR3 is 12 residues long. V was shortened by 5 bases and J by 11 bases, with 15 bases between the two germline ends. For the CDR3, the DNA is TGTGCCAGCAGCGCCGGGCCCCAGCGGGCTTTCTTT. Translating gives CASSAGPQRAFF.

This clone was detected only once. The CDR3 is CASRTPGQGFGQYF. For the CDR3, the DNA is TGTGCCAGCAGAACGCCTGGACAGGGGTTCGGGCAGTACTTC. The rearrangement joins TRBV11-2 to TRBJ2-7, with 9 positions matching TRBD1. The germline gives CDR1 SGHAT, CDR2 FQNNGV. V shed 6 bases and J 9 bases; nucleotides not matched to a gene: 12. This CDR3 has 14 amino acids.

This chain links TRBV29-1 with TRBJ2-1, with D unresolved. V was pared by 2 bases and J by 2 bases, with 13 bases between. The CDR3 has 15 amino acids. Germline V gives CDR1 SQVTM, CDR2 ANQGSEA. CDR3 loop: CSVERDTAAYNEQFF. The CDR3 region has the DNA TGCAGCGTTGAACGAGACACCGCCGCCTACAATGAGCAGTTCTTC.

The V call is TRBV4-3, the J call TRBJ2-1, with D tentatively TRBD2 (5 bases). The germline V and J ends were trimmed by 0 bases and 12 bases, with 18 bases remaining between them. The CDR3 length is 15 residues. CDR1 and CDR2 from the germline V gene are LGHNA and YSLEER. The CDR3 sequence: CASSQDGKGSRVQFF. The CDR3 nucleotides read TGCGCCAGCAGCCAAGATGGGAAAGGGAGTCGTGTGCAGTTCTTC.

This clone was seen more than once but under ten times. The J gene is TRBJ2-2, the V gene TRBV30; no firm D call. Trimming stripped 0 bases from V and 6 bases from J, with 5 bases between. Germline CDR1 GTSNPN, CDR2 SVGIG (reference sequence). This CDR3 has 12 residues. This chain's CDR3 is CAWSVISGELFF. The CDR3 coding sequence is TGTGCCTGGAGTGTAATCTCCGGGGAGCTGTTTTTT.

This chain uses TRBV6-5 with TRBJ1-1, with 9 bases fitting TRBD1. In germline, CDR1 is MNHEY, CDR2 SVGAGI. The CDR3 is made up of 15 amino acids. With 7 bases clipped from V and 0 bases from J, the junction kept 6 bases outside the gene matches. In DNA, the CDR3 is TGTGCCAGCAAGACCGGGACAGGGATGAACACTGAAGCTTTCTTT. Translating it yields CASKTGTGMNTEAFF.

This CDR3 reads CASKGGVGSPLHF. In nucleotides, the CDR3 is TGTGCCAGCAAAGGCGGGGTTGGATCACCCCTCCACTTT. This rearrangement joins TRBV6-5 to TRBJ1-6; D is undetermined. V was clipped by 7 bases and J by 10 bases, with 14 bases between them. Per germline, CDR1 MNHEY and CDR2 SVGAGI. The CDR3 sequence is 13 residues long.

CDR3 sequence reads: CSVIREGWNEQYF. The CDR3 region has the DNA TGCAGCGTCATCCGAGAGGGATGGAACGAGCAGTACTTC. V usage is TRBV29-1 and J usage is TRBJ2-7, with D possibly TRBD2 on 5 matching bases. CDR3 length equals 13 residues. V dropped 6 bases and J dropped 5 bases, with 17 bases sitting between them. CDR1 is SQVTM and CDR2 is ANQGSEA in the germline V gene.

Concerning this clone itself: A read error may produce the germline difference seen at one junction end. The CDR3 DNA reads TGTGCCAGCAGCGAAGAACCGGGACAGGTTAACACCGGGGAGCTGTTTTTT. Protein: CASSEEPGQVNTGELFF. The rearrangement links TRBV6-1 to TRBJ2-2; 8 bases map to TRBD1. The germline gives CDR1 MNHNS, CDR2 SASEGT. This CDR3 has 17 residues.

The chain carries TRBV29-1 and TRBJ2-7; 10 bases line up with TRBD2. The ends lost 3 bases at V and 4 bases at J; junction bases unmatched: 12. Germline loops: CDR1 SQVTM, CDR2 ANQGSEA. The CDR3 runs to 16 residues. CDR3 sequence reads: CSVEGLPGLAQYEQYF. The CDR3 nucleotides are TGCAGCGTTGAGGGCTTACCGGGACTAGCGCAATACGAGCAGTACTTC.

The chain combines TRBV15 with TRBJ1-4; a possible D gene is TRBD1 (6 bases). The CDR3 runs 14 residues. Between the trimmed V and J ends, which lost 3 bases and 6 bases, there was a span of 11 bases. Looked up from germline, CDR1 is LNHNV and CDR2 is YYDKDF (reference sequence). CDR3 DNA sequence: TGTGCCACCAGCAGGGGGACATCCGATGAAAAACTGTTTTTT. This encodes CATSRGTSDEKLFF.

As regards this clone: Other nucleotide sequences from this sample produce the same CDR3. In DNA, the CDR3 is TGTGCCAGCAGCCTTACAGGATCTCCTATCTATGGCTACACCTTC. It is translated as CASSLTGSPIYGYTF. The V and J genes are TRBV11-2 and TRBJ1-2; D is perhaps TRBD1 (5 bases). V lost 5 bases and J lost 4, with 17 bases in between. CDR1 SGHAT and CDR2 FQNNGV come from the germline V gene. There are 15 residues in the CDR3.

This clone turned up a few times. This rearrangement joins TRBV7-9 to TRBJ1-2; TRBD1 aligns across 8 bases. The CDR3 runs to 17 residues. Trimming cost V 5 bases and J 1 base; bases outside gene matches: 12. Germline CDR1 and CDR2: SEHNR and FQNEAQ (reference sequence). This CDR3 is CASSRAFRDRSNYGYTF. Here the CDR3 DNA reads TGTGCCAGCAGCCGAGCATTCCGGGACAGGAGTAACTATGGCTACACCTTC.

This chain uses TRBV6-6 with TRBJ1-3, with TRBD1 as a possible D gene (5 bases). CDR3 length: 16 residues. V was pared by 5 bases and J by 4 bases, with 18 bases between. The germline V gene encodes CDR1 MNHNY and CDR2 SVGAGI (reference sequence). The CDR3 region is CASSISGREVGNTIYF. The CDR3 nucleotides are TGTGCCAGCAGTATTAGTGGCAGGGAGGTGGGAAACACCATATATTTT.